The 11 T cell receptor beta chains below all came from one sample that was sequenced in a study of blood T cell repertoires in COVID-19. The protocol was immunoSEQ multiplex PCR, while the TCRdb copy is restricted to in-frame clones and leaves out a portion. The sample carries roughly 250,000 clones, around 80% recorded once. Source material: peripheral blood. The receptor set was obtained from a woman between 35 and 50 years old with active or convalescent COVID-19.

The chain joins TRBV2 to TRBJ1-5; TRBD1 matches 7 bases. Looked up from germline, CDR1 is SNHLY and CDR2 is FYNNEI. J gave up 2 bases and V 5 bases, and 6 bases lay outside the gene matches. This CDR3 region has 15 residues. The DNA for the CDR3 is TGTGCCAGCAGTCGACAGGGATCGGGCAATCAGCCCCAGCATTTT. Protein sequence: CASSRQGSGNQPQHF.

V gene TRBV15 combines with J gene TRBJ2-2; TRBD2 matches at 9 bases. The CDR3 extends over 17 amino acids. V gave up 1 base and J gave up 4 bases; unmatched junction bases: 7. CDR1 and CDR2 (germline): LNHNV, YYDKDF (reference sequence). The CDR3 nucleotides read TGTGCCACCAGCAGAGGGGGGACTAGCTCGGCCACCGGGGAGCTGTTTTTT. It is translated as CATSRGGTSSATGELFF.

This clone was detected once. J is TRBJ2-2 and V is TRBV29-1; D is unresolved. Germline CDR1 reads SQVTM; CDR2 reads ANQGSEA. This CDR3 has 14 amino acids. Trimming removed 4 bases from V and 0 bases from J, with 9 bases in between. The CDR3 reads CSVAVAANTGELFF. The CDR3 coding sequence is TGCAGCGTTGCTGTGGCCGCGAACACCGGGGAGCTGTTTTTT.

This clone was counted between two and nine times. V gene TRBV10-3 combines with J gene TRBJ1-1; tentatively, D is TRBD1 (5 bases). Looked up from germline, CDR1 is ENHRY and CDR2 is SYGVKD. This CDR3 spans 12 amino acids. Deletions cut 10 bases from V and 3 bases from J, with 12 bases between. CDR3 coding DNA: TGTGCCACCCGGCCAGGGTACACTGAAGCTTTCTTT. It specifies CATRPGYTEAFF.

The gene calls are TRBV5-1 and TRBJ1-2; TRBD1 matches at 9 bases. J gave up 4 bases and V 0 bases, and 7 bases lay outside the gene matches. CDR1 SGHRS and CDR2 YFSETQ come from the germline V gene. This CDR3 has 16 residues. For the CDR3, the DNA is TGCGCCAGCAGCTTGGAAGGGACAGGGAGTTTCTATGGCTACACCTTC. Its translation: CASSLEGTGSFYGYTF. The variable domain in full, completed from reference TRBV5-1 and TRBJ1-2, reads KAGVTQTPRYLIKTRGQQVTLSCSPISGHRSVSWYQQTPGQGLQFLFEYFSETQRNKGNFPGRFSGRQFSNSRSEMNVSTLELGDSALYLCASSLEGTGSFYGYTFGSGTRLTVV.

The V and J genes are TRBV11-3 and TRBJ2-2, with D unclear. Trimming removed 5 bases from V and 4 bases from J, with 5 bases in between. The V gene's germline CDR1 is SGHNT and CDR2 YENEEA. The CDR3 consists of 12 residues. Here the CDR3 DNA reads TGTGCCAGCAGCCCCCGCACCGGGGAGCTGTTTTTT. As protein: CASSPRTGELFF.

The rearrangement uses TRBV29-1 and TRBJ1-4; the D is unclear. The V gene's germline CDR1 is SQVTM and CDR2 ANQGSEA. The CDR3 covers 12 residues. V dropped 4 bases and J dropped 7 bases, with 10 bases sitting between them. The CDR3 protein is CSVARGGEKLFF. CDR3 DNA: TGCAGCGTTGCGCGGGGTGGTGAAAAACTGTTTTTT.

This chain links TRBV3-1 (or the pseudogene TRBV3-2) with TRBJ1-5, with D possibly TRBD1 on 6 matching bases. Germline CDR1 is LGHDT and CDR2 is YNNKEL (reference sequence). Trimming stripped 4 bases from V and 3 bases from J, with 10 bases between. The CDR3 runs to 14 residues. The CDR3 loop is CASSRGHYNQPQHF. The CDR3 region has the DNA TGTGCCAGCAGCCGGGGACACTACAATCAGCCCCAGCATTTT.

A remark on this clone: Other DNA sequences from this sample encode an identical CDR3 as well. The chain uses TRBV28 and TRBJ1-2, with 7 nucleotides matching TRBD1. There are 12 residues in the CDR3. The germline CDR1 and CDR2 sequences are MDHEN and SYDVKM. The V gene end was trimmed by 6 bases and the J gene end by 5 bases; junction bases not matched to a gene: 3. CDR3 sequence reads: CASRAGGYGYTF. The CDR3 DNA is TGTGCCAGCAGGGCAGGGGGATATGGCTACACCTTC.

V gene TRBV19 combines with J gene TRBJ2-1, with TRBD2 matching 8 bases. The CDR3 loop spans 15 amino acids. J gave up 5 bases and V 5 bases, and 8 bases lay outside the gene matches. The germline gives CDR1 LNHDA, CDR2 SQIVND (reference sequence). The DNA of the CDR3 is TGTGCCAGTAGTGCCGGGACTAGAGAAAACAATGAGCAGTTCTTC. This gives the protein CASSAGTRENNEQFF. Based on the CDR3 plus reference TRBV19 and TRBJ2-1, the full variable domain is DGGITQSPKYLFRKEGQNVTLSCEQNLNHDAMYWYRQDPGQGLRLIYYSQIVNDFQKGDIAEGYSVSREKKESFPLTVTSAQKNPTAFYLCASSAGTRENNEQFFGPGTRLTVL.

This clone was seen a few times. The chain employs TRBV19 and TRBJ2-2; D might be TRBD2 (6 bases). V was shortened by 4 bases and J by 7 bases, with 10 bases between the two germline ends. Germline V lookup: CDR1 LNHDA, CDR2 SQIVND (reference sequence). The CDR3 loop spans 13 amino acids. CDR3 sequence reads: CASSTGTDGELFF. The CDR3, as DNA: TGTGCCAGTAGTACCGGGACTGACGGGGAGCTGTTTTTT.